These T cell receptor beta chains were read from a single sample in a study of T and B cells in COVID-19 patients. TCRdb used MiXCR to reprocess the multiplex PCR reads, holding one entry per CDR3 protein. Of 20,000 to 25,000 distinct CDR3 sequences in the sample, roughly 29% were seen once. Sequencing was done on a sample of blood. The receptors come from a human donor who had recovered from COVID-19. Each CDR3 is given with its conserved first and last residue. A D gene is named only where the DNA matches it firmly. A row's size may be missing; if present it is once, few, many or a size class.

TRBV12-3/TRBV12-4	TRBJ2-7	TRBD2	NA	CASSEDLSGVLDF	TGTGCCAGCAGTGAAGACCTTAGCGGGGTGCTGGACTTC
TRBV5-6	TRBJ1-1	NA	few	CASILTENTEAFF	TGTGCCAGCATCCTCACCGAGAACACTGAAGCTTTCTTT
TRBV29-1	TRBJ1-2	TRBD1	many	CSVEPDRDRLANYGYTF	TGCAGCGTTGAACCGGACAGGGACAGATTAGCTAACTATGGCTACACCTTC
TRBV15	TRBJ2-7	TRBD1	NA	CATSSTNRGYEQYF	TGTGCCACCAGCTCGACGAACAGGGGCTACGAGCAGTACTTC
TRBV19	TRBJ1-5	NA	many	CASSYGTSNQPQHF	TGTGCCAGTTCCTACGGGACGAGCAATCAGCCCCAGCATTTT
TRBV6-5	TRBJ2-7	NA	few	CASSYSGELDEQYF	TGTGCCAGCAGTTACTCCGGGGAGCTGGACGAGCAGTACTTC
TRBV6-5	TRBJ1-6	NA	NA	CASRGRLSYNSPLHF	TGTGCCAGCAGGGGACGCCTCTCCTATAATTCACCCCTCCACTTT
TRBV2	TRBJ2-7	NA	NA	CASSAGRTKTYEQYF	TGTGCCAGCAGTGCAGGTCGAACTAAAACCTACGAGCAGTACTTC
TRBV5-5	TRBJ1-2	NA	few	CASSADGNYGYTF	TGTGCCAGCAGCGCGGACGGAAACTATGGCTACACCTTC
TRBV5-6	TRBJ2-3	TRBD2	few	CASSLSAGGVTDTQYF	TGTGCCAGCAGCTTGTCGGCGGGAGGGGTCACAGATACGCAGTATTTT
TRBV19	TRBJ2-2	TRBD1	medium-sized	CASSPGTGGNRELFF	TGTGCCAGTAGTCCTGGGACAGGGGGCAATCGGGAGCTGTTTTTT
TRBV6-5	TRBJ2-1	TRBD2	NA	CASSTSGRSSYNEQFF	TGTGCCAGCAGTACTAGCGGGAGGAGCTCCTACAATGAGCAGTTCTTC
TRBV7-6	TRBJ1-1	NA	NA	CASTIGSSLNTEAFF	TGTGCCAGCACTATAGGGAGCAGTTTGAACACTGAAGCTTTCTTT
TRBV5-6	TRBJ1-1	TRBD1	NA	CASSSGQGNTEAFF	TGTGCCAGCAGCTCCGGACAGGGAAACACTGAAGCTTTCTTT
TRBV30	TRBJ2-1	TRBD2	NA	CAWSKLAGVVEQFF	TGTGCCTGGAGTAAACTAGCGGGAGTGGTTGAGCAGTTCTTC
TRBV6-5	TRBJ2-2	NA	medium-sized	CASSPGQNTGELFF	TGTGCCAGCAGTCCGGGACAAAACACCGGGGAGCTGTTTTTT
TRBV30	TRBJ2-7	NA	many	CAWSVAGISYEQYF	TGTGCCTGGAGTGTAGCAGGGATCTCCTACGAGCAGTACTTC
TRBV12-3/TRBV12-4	TRBJ2-1	TRBD1	few	CASSWGQGSYNEQFF	TGTGCCAGCAGTTGGGGACAGGGTTCCTACAATGAGCAGTTCTTC
TRBV6-1	TRBJ2-1	NA	few	CASRGSEISYNEQFF	TGTGCCAGCAGGGGAAGCGAGATATCCTACAATGAGCAGTTCTTC
TRBV19	TRBJ1-5	NA	NA	CASSIMGTQPQHF	TGTGCCAGTAGTATAATGGGGACTCAGCCCCAGCATTTT
TRBV6-5	TRBJ1-6	TRBD1	NA	CASSYSYGQGVSPLHF	TGTGCCAGCAGTTACTCGTATGGACAGGGGGTCTCACCCCTCCACTTT
TRBV12-3/TRBV12-4	TRBJ2-2	TRBD2	few	CASGRAGGTHGELFF	TGTGCCAGCGGCCGGGCGGGGGGGACTCACGGGGAGCTGTTTTTT
TRBV11-2	TRBJ1-6	TRBD1	once	CASRPPGGRSPLHF	TGTGCCAGCAGGCCTCCAGGGGGCAGATCACCCCTCCACTTT
TRBV6-5	TRBJ1-2	TRBD1	NA	CASKPGQGFYTF	TGTGCCAGCAAACCGGGACAGGGCTTCTACACCTTC
TRBV29-1	TRBJ2-3	TRBD1	NA	CSVGQGGTDTQYF	TGCAGCGTCGGACAGGGGGGCACAGATACGCAGTATTTT